The 15 T cell receptor beta chains reported below all come from one sample, sequenced in a study of shared clonotypes between healthy human individuals. Naive CD8 cells comprised CD45RO-negative, CCR7-positively selected cells, excluding terminally differentiated effector memory CD45RA+ cells. Sequencing was performed with immunoSEQ multiplex PCR; in TCRdb, only in-frame clones are kept and a portion is missing. The sample has about 2 million clones, 85% to 95% seen once. The sequencing sample was made of naive CD8+ T cells sorted from blood. Every receptor here comes from a man younger than 35 in good health.

The V gene is TRBV4-1, the J gene TRBJ2-7; TRBD1 is a possible D gene (6 bases). The germline V gene encodes CDR1 MGHRA and CDR2 YSYEKL. V dropped 3 bases and J dropped 2 bases, with 14 bases sitting between them. There are 15 residues in the CDR3. The chain's CDR3 is CASSHTGHKTYEQYF. The CDR3 DNA reads TGCGCCAGCAGCCATACGGGACACAAAACCTACGAGCAGTACTTC.

The rearrangement links TRBV5-4 to TRBJ2-7; maybe TRBD2 (5 bases). The CDR3 has 15 amino acids. Germline CDR1 is SGHNT and CDR2 is YYREEE (reference sequence). V gave up 0 bases and J gave up 3 bases, with 13 bases separating them. This CDR3 reads CASSLERTVNYEQYF. The DNA of the CDR3 is TGTGCCAGCAGCTTGGAGAGGACTGTAAACTACGAGCAGTACTTC.

The chain employs TRBV11-2 and TRBJ2-7; 8 bases are shared with TRBD2. This CDR3 contains 13 residues. Germline CDR1 and CDR2: SGHAT and FQNNGV. J gave up 5 bases and V 5 bases, and 5 bases lay outside the gene matches. CDR3 protein: CASSRSGSNEQYF. CDR3 bases: TGTGCCAGCAGCCGGAGCGGGAGTAACGAGCAGTACTTC.

This chain connects TRBV28 to TRBJ2-7, with 7 bases matching TRBD1. Per the germline V gene, CDR1 is MDHEN and CDR2 is SYDVKM. The CDR3 has 15 residues. V shed 3 bases, J shed 4 bases, and the junction held 9 bases outside the gene matches. The CDR3 DNA reads as TGTGCCAGCAGTTTTTGGGACGAGGGGGCTTACGAGCAGTACTTC. It yields the protein CASSFWDEGAYEQYF.

This clone has only a few counts. The genes are TRBV6-6 and TRBJ2-7; D could derive from TRBD1 or TRBD2 (5 bases each). The CDR3 contains 14 residues. V was clipped by 6 bases and J by 1 base, with 13 bases between them. Germline assignment: CDR1 MNHNY and CDR2 SVGAGI (reference sequence). CDR3 in amino acids: CASSAWDGSYEQYF. The CDR3 DNA reads TGTGCCAGCAGCGCATGGGACGGTTCCTACGAGCAGTACTTC.

This chain links TRBV4-3 with TRBJ2-1; 8 nucleotides line up with TRBD2. The germline V gene encodes CDR1 LGHNA and CDR2 YSLEER. After removal of 0 bases from V and 0 bases from J, the junction contained 4 bases not matched to a gene. The CDR3 contains 17 residues. CDR3 protein: CASSQENSGASYNEQFF. The CDR3 DNA reads as TGCGCCAGCAGCCAAGAAAATAGCGGGGCCTCCTACAATGAGCAGTTCTTC.

The chain joins TRBV9 to TRBJ2-7; TRBD2 is a possible D gene (6 bases). The CDR3 extends over 15 amino acids. From germline, CDR1 is SGDLS and CDR2 YYNGEE. Trimming left V 2 bases short and J 0 bases short, with 12 bases between. The CDR3 region has the DNA TGTGCCAGCAGCGTGGGACTCCTGTCCTCCTACGAGCAGTACTTC. Amino acid sequence: CASSVGLLSSYEQYF.

The DNA for the CDR3 is TGTGCCAGCAGCGCGTTGACAGGTAACCTTTACAATGAGCAGTTCTTC. This codes for CASSALTGNLYNEQFF. The chain combines TRBV7-9 with TRBJ2-1; tentative D call: TRBD1 (6 bases). V lost 5 bases and J 4 bases, leaving 18 bases between the germline ends. CDR1 is SEHNR and CDR2 is FQNEAQ in the germline V gene (reference sequence). The CDR3 runs to 16 residues.

This rearrangement joins TRBV13 to TRBJ2-1; D may be TRBD2 (5 bases). This CDR3 region has 14 residues. From germline, CDR1 is PRHDT and CDR2 FYEKMQ (reference sequence). The germline V and J ends were trimmed by 0 bases and 6 bases, with 9 bases remaining between them. The CDR3 DNA reads as TGTGCCAGCAGCTTAGGGCGGGCTCCCAATGAGCAGTTCTTC. It encodes CASSLGRAPNEQFF. The full variable domain, rest sourced from reference TRBV13 and TRBJ2-1, is AAGVIQSPRHLIKEKRETATLKCYPIPRHDTVYWYQQGPGQDPQFLISFYEKMQSDKGSIPDRFSAQQFSDYHSELNMSSLELGDSALYFCASSLGRAPNEQFFGPGTRLTVL.

The rearrangement uses TRBV2 and TRBJ2-2; 13 bases are a match to TRBD2. The CDR3 length is 17 residues. CDR1 SNHLY and CDR2 FYNNEI come from the germline V gene. V lost 7 bases to trimming and J lost 6 bases; unmatched junction nucleotides: 11. The DNA of the CDR3 is TGTGCCAGCATTCAGTCCGGACTAGCGGGAGCACCCGGGGAGCTGTTTTTT. This gives the protein CASIQSGLAGAPGELFF.

The chain employs TRBV7-3 and TRBJ1-3; D gene ambiguous. The V gene's germline CDR1 is SGHTA and CDR2 FQGTGA. This CDR3 comprises 17 residues. Trimming pared 0 bases from V and 0 bases from J, leaving 12 bases between. CDR3 coding DNA: TGTGCCAGCAGCTTAACGGGCAGCTGCATCTCTGGAAACACCATATATTTT. This gives the protein CASSLTGSCISGNTIYF.

V gene TRBV6-6 combines with J gene TRBJ1-5; possibly TRBD1 for D (5 bases). Germline assignment: CDR1 MNHNY and CDR2 SVGAGI (reference sequence). CDR3 length: 14 residues. V lost 5 bases and J lost 5, with 13 bases in between. CDR3 in amino acids: CASSESRGDQPQHF. The CDR3 DNA follows: TGTGCCAGCAGTGAGTCCCGGGGCGATCAGCCCCAGCATTTT.

The genes are TRBV10-1 and TRBJ1-1; D unresolved. The germline V and J ends were trimmed by 5 bases and 11 bases, with 15 bases remaining between them. Germline V lookup: CDR1 WNHNN, CDR2 SYGVQD (reference sequence). This CDR3 contains 12 residues. CDR3 loop: CASSWTDGEAFF. The CDR3 nucleotides read TGCGCCAGCAGTTGGACCGACGGAGAGGCTTTCTTT.

Notes on this clone: The same CDR3 can be traced to other DNA sequences in this sample. The chain links TRBV11-2 to TRBJ2-7; D is ambiguous. The CDR3 extends over 11 amino acids. Germline values: CDR1 SGHAT, CDR2 FQNNGV. V was clipped by 6 bases and J by 2 bases, with 5 bases between them. CDR3 residues: CASSVTYEQYF. The CDR3 DNA sequence: TGTGCCAGCAGTGTAACCTACGAGCAGTACTTC. Together with reference TRBV11-2 and TRBJ2-7, the CDR3 gives the full variable domain: EAGVAQSPRYKIIEKRQSVAFWCNPISGHATLYWYQQILGQGPKLLIQFQNNGVVDDSQLPKDRFSAERLKGVDSTLKIQPAKLEDSAVYLCASSVTYEQYFGPGTRLTVT.

V usage is TRBV7-6 and J usage is TRBJ1-4; D is ambiguous. Germline-derived CDR1 and CDR2 are SGHVS and FNYEAQ. Trimming removed 5 bases from V and 0 bases from J, with 10 bases in between. The CDR3 extends over 15 amino acids. The CDR3 sequence: CASSPSGATNEKLFF. The DNA of the CDR3 is TGTGCCAGCAGCCCAAGCGGGGCAACTAATGAAAAACTGTTTTTT. The full variable domain, rest sourced from reference TRBV7-6 and TRBJ1-4, is GAGVSQSPRYKVTKRGQDVALRCDPISGHVSLYWYRQALGQGPEFLTYFNYEAQQDKSGLPNDRFSAERPEGSISTLTIQRTEQRDSAMYRCASSPSGATNEKLFFGSGTQLSVL.